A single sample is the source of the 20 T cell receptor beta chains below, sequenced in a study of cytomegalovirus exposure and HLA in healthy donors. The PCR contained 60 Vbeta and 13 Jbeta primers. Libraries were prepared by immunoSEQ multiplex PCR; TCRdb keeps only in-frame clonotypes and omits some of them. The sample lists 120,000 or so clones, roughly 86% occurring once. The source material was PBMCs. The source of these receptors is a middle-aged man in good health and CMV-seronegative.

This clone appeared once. CDR3 residues: CASSDRAGGPYQETQYF. In DNA, the CDR3 is TGTGCCAGCAGTGATCGAGCGGGGGGGCCCTACCAAGAGACCCAGTACTTC. The rearrangement links TRBV2 to TRBJ2-5; 10 nucleotides agree with TRBD2. CDR3 size: 17 residues. Germline lookup yields CDR1 SNHLY and CDR2 FYNNEI. Germline trimming cut 3 bases from V and 0 bases from J; bases unmatched to any gene: 7.

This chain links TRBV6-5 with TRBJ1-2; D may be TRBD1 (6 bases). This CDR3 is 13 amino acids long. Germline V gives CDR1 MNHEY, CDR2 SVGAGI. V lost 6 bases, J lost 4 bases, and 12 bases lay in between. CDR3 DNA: TGTGCCAGCAGCCGTACAGGGCCCTATGGCTACACCTTC. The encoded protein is CASSRTGPYGYTF.

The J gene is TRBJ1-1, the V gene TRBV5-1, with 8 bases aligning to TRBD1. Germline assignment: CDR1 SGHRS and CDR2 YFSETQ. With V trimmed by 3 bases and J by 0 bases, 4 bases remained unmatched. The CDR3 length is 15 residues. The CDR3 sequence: CASSYTGQVNTEAFF. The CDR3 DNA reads TGCGCCAGCAGCTACACGGGACAGGTGAACACTGAAGCTTTCTTT.

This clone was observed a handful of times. This CDR3 reads CASSVGPYNEQFF. Here the CDR3 DNA reads TGTGCCAGCAGCGTGGGGCCCTACAATGAGCAGTTCTTC. The chain couples TRBV9 to TRBJ2-1, with D maybe TRBD1 (5 bases). The CDR3 is 13 amino acids. Germline V gene sequence: CDR1 SGDLS, CDR2 YYNGEE. Between the trimmed V and J ends, which lost 2 bases and 2 bases, there was a span of 5 bases.

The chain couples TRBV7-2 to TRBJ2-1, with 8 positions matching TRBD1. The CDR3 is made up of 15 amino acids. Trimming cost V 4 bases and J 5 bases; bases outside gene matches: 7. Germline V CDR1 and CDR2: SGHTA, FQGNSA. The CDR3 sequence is CASSSGQGKDNEQFF. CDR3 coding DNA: TGTGCCAGCAGCTCCGGACAGGGAAAGGACAATGAGCAGTTCTTC.

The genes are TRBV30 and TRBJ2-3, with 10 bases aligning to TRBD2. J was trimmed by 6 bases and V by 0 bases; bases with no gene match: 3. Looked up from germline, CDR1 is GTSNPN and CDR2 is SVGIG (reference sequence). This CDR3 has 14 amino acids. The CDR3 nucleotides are TGTGCCTGGAGTGTAGAGCGGGGGGGGGATACGCAGTATTTT. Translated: CAWSVERGGDTQYF. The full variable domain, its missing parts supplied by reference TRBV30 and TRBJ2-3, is SQTIHQWPATLVQPVGSPLSLECTVEGTSNPNLYWYRQAAGRGLQLLFYSVGIGQISSEVPQNLSASRPQDRQFILSSKKLLLSDSGFYLCAWSVERGGDTQYFGPGTRLTVL.

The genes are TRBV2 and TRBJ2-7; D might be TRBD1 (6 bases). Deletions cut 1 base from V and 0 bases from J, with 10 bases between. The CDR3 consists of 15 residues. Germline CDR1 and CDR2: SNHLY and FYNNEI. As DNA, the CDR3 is TGTGCCAGCAGTGAAGGGCAGGGGAGCTCCTACGAGCAGTACTTC. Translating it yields CASSEGQGSSYEQYF. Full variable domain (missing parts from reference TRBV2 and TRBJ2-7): EPEVTQTPSHQVTQMGQEVILRCVPISNHLYFYWYRQILGQKVEFLVSFYNNEISEKSEIFDDQFSVERPDGSNFTLKIRSTKLEDSAMYFCASSEGQGSSYEQYFGPGTRLTVT.

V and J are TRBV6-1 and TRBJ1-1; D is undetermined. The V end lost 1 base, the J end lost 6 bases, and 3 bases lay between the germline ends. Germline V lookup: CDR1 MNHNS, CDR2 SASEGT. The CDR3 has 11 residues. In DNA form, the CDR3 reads TGTGCCAGCAGTGAAGTAGCTGAAGCTTTCTTT. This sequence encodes CASSEVAEAFF.

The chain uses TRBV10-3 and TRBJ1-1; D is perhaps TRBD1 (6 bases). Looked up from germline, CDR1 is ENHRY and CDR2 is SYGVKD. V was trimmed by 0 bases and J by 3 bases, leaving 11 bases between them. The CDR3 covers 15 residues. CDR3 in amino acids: CAISESRGAYTEAFF. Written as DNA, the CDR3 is TGTGCCATCAGTGAGTCGCGGGGGGCTTACACTGAAGCTTTCTTT.

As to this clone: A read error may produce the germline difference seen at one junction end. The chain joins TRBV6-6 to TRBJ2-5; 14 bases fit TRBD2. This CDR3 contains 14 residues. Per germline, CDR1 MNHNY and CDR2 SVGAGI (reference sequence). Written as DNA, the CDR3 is TGTGCCAGCAGTTACTCAGGGACTAGCGGGGGAAGAAACTTC. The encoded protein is CASSYSGTSGGRNF.

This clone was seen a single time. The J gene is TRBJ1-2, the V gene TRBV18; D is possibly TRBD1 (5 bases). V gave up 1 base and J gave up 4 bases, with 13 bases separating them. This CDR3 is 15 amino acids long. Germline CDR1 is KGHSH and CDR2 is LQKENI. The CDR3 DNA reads TGTGCCAGCTCACCACAAAAGGAGGGGATCTATGGCTACACCTTC. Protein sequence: CASSPQKEGIYGYTF.

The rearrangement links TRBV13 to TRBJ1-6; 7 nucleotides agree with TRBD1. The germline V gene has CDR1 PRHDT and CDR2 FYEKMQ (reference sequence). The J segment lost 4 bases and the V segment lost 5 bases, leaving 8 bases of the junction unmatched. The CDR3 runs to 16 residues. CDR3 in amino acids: CASSLSRQGYNSPLHF. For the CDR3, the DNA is TGTGCCAGCAGCCTTTCCCGACAGGGTTATAATTCACCCCTCCACTTT.

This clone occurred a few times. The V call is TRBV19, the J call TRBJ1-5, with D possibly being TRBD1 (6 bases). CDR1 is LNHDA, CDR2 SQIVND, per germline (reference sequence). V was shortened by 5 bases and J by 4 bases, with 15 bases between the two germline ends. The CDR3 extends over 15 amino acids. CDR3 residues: CASSLNTGSNQPQHF. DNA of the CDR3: TGTGCCAGTAGTTTAAATACAGGGAGTAATCAGCCCCAGCATTTT. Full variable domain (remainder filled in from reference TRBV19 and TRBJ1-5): DGGITQSPKYLFRKEGQNVTLSCEQNLNHDAMYWYRQDPGQGLRLIYYSQIVNDFQKGDIAEGYSVSREKKESFPLTVTSAQKNPTAFYLCASSLNTGSNQPQHFGDGTRLSIL.

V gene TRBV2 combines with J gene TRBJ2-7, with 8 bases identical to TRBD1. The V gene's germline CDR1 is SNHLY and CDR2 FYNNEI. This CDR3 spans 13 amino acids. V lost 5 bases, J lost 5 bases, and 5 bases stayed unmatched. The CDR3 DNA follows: TGTGCCAGCAGTTGGACAGGGTGGGACGAGCAGTACTTC. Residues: CASSWTGWDEQYF.

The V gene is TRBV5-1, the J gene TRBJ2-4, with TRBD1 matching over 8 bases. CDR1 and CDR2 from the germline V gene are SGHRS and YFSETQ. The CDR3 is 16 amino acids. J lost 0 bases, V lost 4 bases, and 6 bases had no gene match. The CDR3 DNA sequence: TGCGCCAGCAGCACGACAGGGGATGGAGCCAAAAACATTCAGTACTTC. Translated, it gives CASSTTGDGAKNIQYF.

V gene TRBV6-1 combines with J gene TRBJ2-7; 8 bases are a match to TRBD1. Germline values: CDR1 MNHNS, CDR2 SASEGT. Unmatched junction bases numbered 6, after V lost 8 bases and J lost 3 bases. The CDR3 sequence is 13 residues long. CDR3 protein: CASVRTGNYEQYF. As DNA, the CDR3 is TGTGCCAGCGTTAGGACAGGGAACTACGAGCAGTACTTC.

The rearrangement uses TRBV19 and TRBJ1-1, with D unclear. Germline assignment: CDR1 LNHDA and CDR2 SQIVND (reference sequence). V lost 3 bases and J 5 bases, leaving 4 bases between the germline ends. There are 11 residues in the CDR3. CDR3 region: CASSIQTEAFF. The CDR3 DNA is TGTGCCAGTAGTATCCAGACTGAAGCTTTCTTT.

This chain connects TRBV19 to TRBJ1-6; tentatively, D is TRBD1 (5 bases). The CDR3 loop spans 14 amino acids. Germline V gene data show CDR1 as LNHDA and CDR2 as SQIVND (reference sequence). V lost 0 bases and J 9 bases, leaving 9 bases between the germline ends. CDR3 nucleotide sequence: TGTGCCAGTAGTATAGACCAGGGAACTTCACCCCTCCACTTT. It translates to CASSIDQGTSPLHF.

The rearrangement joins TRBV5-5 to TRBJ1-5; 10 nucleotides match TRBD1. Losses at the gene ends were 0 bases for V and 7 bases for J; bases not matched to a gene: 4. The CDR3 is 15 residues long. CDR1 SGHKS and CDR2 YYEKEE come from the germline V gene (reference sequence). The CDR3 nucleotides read TGTGCCAGCAGCTTGGGACAGGGGGCCGGACAGCCCCAGCATTTT. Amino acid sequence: CASSLGQGAGQPQHF.

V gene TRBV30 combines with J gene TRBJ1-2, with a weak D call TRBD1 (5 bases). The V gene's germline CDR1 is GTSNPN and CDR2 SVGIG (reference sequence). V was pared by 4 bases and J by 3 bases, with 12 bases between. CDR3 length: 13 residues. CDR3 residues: CAWTRDWDYGYTF. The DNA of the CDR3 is TGTGCCTGGACGCGGGACTGGGACTATGGCTACACCTTC.